Sequencing of this T cell receptor beta chain was carried out in a study of T cell responses to AZD1222 COVID-19 vaccine (dated by TCRdb to about 2021). Context from the whole study: AZD1222 recipients given second doses at about 4 weeks or at about 12 weeks were pooled, since spike-specific TCR depth and breadth were not found to differ between the two schedules. TCR sequencing was performed for over 230 trial participants, of whom around 200 were given two doses of AZD1222 and around 25 were given two doses of MenACWY control vaccine. Enrollment into the trials was organized by age into subgroups of 18-55, 56-69 and 70-plus years, and those subgroups contained roughly 150, 30 and 60 TCR-sequenced participants, respectively. Overall study results and their limits: Reportedly, almost half of the unique spike-specific TCRs recognized epitopes lying outside the regions that are mutated in the B.1.351 and B.1.1.7 variants. Conclusions about previously exposed vaccinees are limited because only 6 or 7 AZD1222 recipients were SARS-CoV-2 seropositive at baseline. Most participants were white British and females outnumbered males, and the authors suggested that clonal diversity may have been underestimated. In the small 56-69-year group, the increase in depth fell short of significance, most likely because of low power. CD4 TCRs associated with the vaccine covered the entire spike protein, and the dominant responses were in regions 160-218 and 743-854. Spike-specific TCR breadth and depth rose significantly after two AZD1222 doses compared with day 0 and with MenACWY recipients. No day 14 peak-response samples were available, so repertoires were characterized only after the peak T cell response.

The label giving this sample's time point can be read as: baseline before first vaccination. The vaccinee samples were drawn from two UK trials, COV001 and COV002, one of which was a single-blind randomized controlled phase 2/3 trial testing AZD1222 (ChAdOx1 nCoV-19) in healthy adults. Trial participant PBMC samples were collected at day 0 and day 28 after the second dose for TCRbeta chain sequencing. The CDR3 runs 17 residues from the cysteine to the phenylalanine. Only CDR3 DNA is held: 51 bases, read in frame from base 1. V sheds 3 bases and J sheds 0 bases, leaving 12 bases between their ends. The germline V gene (reference sequence) provides CDR1 MNHEY and CDR2 SMNVEV. As concerns this clone: Its antigen is not yet known. Base qualities are not at hand, and no much larger clone is one base apart.

The CDR3 regions of human TCRbeta chains were analyzed by immunosequencing. The published analysis was carried out like this. TCRs in the repertoires were matched against a reference library of SARS-CoV-2-specific TCRs that had been generated with the MIRA antigen-specificity platform. Breadth was defined as the fraction of unique TCRs that were SARS-CoV-2-associated. Depth was defined as the fraction of total T cells that were SARS-CoV-2-associated. Using the MIRA data, each spike-specific TCR was assigned both to the spike region to which the TCR was reactive and to a CD4 or CD8 class. Log10-transformed breadth and depth values were compared by one-way ANOVA with Sidak's multiple comparisons tests. Not all clones reach the TCRdb copy of this immuneACCESS table, which keeps in-frame sequences only. Checked studies attribute under half of the gap to unresolved V genes and leave the rest unexplained. The V and J calls and the clone size are those of that table, but D and trimming were determined from the DNA. The sample table lists about 110,000 clones, approximately 86% of them with a count of one. The ten largest clones represent 4% to 6% of the sample.

This receptor was identified in an adult in good health. This specimen consisted of peripheral blood, obtained on day 0 of AZD1222 vaccination. The chain joins TRBV27 to TRBJ2-6; no D gene call is confident. The CDR3 region has the sequence CASSFGFPSSGANVLTF. The DNA is TGTGCCAGCAGTTTTGGGTTTCCATCCTCTGGGGCCAACGTCCTGACTTTC.